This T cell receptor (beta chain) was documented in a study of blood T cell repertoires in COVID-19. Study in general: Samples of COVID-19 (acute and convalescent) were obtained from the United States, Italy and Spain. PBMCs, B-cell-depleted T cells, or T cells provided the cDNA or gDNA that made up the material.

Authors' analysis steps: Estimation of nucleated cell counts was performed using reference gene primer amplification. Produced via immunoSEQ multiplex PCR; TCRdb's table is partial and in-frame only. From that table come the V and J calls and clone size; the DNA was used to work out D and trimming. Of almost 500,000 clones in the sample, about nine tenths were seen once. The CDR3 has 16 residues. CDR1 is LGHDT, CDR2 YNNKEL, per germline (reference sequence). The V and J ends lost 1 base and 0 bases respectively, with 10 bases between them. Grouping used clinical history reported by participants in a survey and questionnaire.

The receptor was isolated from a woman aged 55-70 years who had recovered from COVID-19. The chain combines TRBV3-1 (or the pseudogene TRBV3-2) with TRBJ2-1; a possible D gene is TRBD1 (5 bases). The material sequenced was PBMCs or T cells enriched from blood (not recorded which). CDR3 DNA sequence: TGTGCCAGCAGCCAAGGGCAAGGGGACTCCTACAATGAGCAGTTCTTC. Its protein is CASSQGQGDSYNEQFF.